The present T cell receptor beta chain was sequenced within a study of long-term antiretroviral therapy in people with HIV. The overall study: The earliest samples came from an era when ART typically awaited falling CD4 counts. General observations from the study: It was observed that HIV repertoires exhibited narrower CDR3 length ranges than controls. Clones that had undergone expansion before ART dominated the repertoire at all time points.

This clone is medium-sized. What it recognizes is unknown. immunoSEQ v3.0 was run at survey level. This table comes from immunoSEQ multiplex PCR, and its TCRdb copy is limited to in-frame clones, with some not included. The profile shows almost 25,000 clones, around 83% of them singletons. The cryopreserved samples used held 1-10 million PBMC prior to extraction of DNA. The sequence was collected from a man aged 50 to 60 with HIV. The starting material was unsorted PBMCs, obtained 3 years after starting antiretroviral therapy.

CDR3 nucleotides: TGTGCCAGCAGTGAACAGGGGAGCACAGATACGCAGTATTTT. It codes for CASSEQGSTDTQYF. The chain uses TRBV6-4 and TRBJ2-3; 7 bases fit TRBD1. Trimming took 3 bases from V and 0 from J; bases not matched to a gene: 0. This CDR3 region has 14 residues. Germline CDR1 is MRHNA and CDR2 is SNTAGT.